The present TCR beta chain was sequenced within a study of PD-1 blockade in classical Hodgkin lymphoma. The repertoire was sequenced with immunoSEQ multiplex PCR; TCRdb's copy has only in-frame clones and lacks some. The sample has tens of thousands of clones; 70% are singletons. In every patient, relapse followed autologous stem cell transplantation, while exposure to brentuximab vedotin differed. Germline CDR1 SGHRS, CDR2 YFSETQ. The CDR3 sequence is 11 residues long. V dropped 0 bases and J dropped 4 bases, with 1 base sitting between them. This clonotype was obtained from a human donor with classical Hodgkin lymphoma. Specimen: peripheral blood mononuclear cells (PBMCs), collected before the second cycle of nivolumab. The chain carries TRBV5-1 and TRBJ1-1, with D unclear. The CDR3 loop reads CASSLGTEAFF. CDR3 coding DNA: TGCGCCAGCAGCTTGGGCACTGAAGCTTTCTTT.